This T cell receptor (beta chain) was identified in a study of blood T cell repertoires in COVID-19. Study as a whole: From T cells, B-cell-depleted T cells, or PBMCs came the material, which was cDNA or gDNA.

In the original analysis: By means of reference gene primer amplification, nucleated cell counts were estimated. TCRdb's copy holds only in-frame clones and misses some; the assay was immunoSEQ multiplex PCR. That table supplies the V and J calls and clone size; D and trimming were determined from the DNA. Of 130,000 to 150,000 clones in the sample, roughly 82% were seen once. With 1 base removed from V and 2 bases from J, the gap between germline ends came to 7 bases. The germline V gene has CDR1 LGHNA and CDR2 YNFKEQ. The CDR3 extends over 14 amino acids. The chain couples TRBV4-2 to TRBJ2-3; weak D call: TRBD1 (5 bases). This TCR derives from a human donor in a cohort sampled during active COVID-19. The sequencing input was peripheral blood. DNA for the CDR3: TGTGCCAGCAGCCAAGGACAGTACACAGATACGCAGTATTTT. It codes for CASSQGQYTDTQYF.